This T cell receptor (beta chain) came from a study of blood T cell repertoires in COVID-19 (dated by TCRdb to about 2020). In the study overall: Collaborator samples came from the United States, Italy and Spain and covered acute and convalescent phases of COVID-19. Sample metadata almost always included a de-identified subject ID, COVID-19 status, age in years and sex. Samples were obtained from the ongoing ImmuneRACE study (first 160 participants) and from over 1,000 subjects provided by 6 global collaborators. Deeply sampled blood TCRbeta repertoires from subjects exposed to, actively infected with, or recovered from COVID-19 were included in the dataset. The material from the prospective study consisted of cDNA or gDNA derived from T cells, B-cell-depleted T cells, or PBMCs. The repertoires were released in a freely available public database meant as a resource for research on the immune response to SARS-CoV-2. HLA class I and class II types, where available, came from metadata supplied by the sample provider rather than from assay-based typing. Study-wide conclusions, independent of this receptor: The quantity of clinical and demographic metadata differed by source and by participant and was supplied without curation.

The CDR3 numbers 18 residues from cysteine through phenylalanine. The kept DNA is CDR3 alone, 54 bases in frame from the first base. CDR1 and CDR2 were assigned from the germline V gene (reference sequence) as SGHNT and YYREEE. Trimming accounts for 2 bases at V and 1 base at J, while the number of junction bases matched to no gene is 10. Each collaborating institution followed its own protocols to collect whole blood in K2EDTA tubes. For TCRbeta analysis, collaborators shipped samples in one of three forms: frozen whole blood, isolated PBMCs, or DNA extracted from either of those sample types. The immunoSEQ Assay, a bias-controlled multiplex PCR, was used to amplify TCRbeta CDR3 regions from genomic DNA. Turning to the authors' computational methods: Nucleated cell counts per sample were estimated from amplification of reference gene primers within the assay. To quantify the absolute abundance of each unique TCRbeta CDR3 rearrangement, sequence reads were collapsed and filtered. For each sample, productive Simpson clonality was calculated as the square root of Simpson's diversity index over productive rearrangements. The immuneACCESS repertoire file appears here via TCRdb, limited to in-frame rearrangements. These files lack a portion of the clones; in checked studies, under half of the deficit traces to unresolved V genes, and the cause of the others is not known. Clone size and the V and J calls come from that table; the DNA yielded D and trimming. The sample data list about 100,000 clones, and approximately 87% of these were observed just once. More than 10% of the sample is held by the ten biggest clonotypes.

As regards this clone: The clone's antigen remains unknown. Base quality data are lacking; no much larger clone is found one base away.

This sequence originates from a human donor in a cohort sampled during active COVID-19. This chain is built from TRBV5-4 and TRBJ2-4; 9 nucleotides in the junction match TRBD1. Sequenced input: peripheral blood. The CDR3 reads CASSFTGQGVLAKNIQYF. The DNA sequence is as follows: TGTGCCAGCAGCTTCACGGGACAGGGAGTACTGGCCAAAAACATTCAGTACTTC. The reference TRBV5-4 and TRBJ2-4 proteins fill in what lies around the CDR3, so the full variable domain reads ETGVTQSPTHLIKTRGQQVTLRCSSQSGHNTVSWYQQALGQGPQFIFQYYREEENGRGNFPPRFSGLQFPNYSSELNVNALELDDSALYLCASSFTGQGVLAKNIQYFGAGTRLSVL.